This is a list of T cell receptor beta chains from one sample in a study of blood T cell repertoires in COVID-19. TCRdb's copy holds only in-frame clones and misses some; the assay was immunoSEQ multiplex PCR. The sample holds 350,000 to 450,000 clones; 75% to 90% are singletons and the top ten take over 4.5%. The specimen sequenced was PBMCs or T cells enriched from blood (not recorded which). These receptors all come from a woman in her forties or fifties who had recovered from COVID-19. Each CDR3 is given with its conserved first and last residue.

>TRBJ2-1|TRBV5-1
CASSLTSGNDEQFF
>TRBJ1-2|TRBV30
CAWSVPVQLNYGYTF
>TRBJ2-1|TRBV29-1
CSVRTSGRTNEQFF
>TRBJ2-7|TRBV2
CASSVWDNYEQYF
>TRBJ1-2|TRBV9
CASSARPGQGVIGGYTF
>TRBJ2-1|TRBV5-1
CASSAGLAVSYNEQFF
>TRBJ1-1|TRBV6-4
CASSTGLGTEAFF
>TRBJ1-2|TRBV5-6
CASSLRGRPDGYTF
>TRBJ1-4|TRBV5-1
CASSSATGQGFEKLFF
>TRBJ2-1|TRBV24-1
CATSDPRSTYNEQFF
>TRBJ2-3|TRBV5-5
CASSLDDRHQQYF
>TRBJ2-7|TRBV5-6
CASSLGYQGPSAYF
>TRBJ2-7|TRBV6-5
CASSYSEAGGLEQYF
>TRBJ1-2|TRBV27
CASSFAAGGKYGYTF
>TRBJ1-4|TRBV4-3
CASSLDPGQANFNWRKLFF
>TRBJ1-2|TRBV27
CATWTANYYGYTF
>TRBJ2-3|TRBV12-3/TRBV12-4
CASSLGTGDTQYF
>TRBJ1-2|TRBV7-9
CASSLSPGEYGYTF
>TRBJ2-1|TRBV19
CASSIWVGTGVNEQFF
>TRBJ1-1|TRBV11-2
CASSLDRINTEAFF
>TRBJ1-2|TRBV20-1
CSASSPGLSGYTF
>TRBJ2-1|TRBV5-8
CASTHLGQSYNEQFF
>TRBJ2-1|TRBV12-3/TRBV12-4
CASSLRGLDEQFF
>TRBJ2-2|TRBV7-2
CASSKREQASGELFF
>TRBJ1-1|TRBV3-1/TRBV3-2
CASSYGQQNTEAFF
>TRBJ2-7|TRBV6-5
CASRHDSSYEQYF
>TRBJ2-4|TRBV7-2
CASSFSGTTSKNIQYF
>TRBJ2-1|TRBV7-2
CASRDGLAGYYNEQFF
>TRBJ1-1|TRBV18
CASSTGQDAEAFF
>TRBJ1-3|TRBV7-2
CASSLVGAVGNTIYF
>TRBJ1-2|TRBV6-5
CASSPDIWSGYTF
>TRBJ1-5|TRBV19
CASSRDRASQPQHF
>TRBJ2-1|TRBV27
CASSALLLAGGYNEQFF
>TRBJ2-1|TRBV11-2
CASSRGKGAYDEQFF
>TRBJ1-2|TRBV5-1
CASSLTGGLGYTF
>TRBJ2-7|TRBV10-3
CAISEGGYEQYF
>TRBJ1-3|TRBV28
CASGLRGMGGNTIYF
>TRBJ1-2|TRBV3-1/TRBV3-2
CASSQAGDDYGYTF
>TRBJ1-1|TRBV30
CAWRQGVTEAFF
>TRBJ1-1|TRBV15
CATSSGQGGTEAFF
>TRBJ1-3|TRBV5-1
CASSAETGGYLSGNTIYF
>TRBJ1-1|TRBV19
CASSRPGQGTMHTEAFF
>TRBJ2-1|TRBV9
CASSVELAGPGGDEQFF
>TRBJ1-1|TRBV7-2
CASSLPPVRERVNTEAFF
>TRBJ1-4|TRBV4-1
CASSFDRGNEKLFF
>TRBJ2-1|TRBV27
CASSLGGTGGNEQFF
>TRBJ1-5|TRBV30
CAWNDGHNQPQHF
>TRBJ1-1|TRBV27
CASSLYGPDTGWTEAFF
>TRBJ1-5|TRBV29-1
CSVGGQEGQPQHF
>TRBJ1-3|TRBV5-1
CASSLVGQAGNTIYF
>TRBJ1-1|TRBV2
CASSTSMGARGTEAFF
>TRBJ1-1|TRBV27
CASSFSQVISEAFF
>TRBJ2-1|TRBV9
CASSRTSGASSYNEQFF
>TRBJ2-3|TRBV5-1
CASSRVAGGSTDTQYF
>TRBJ2-5|TRBV5-1
CASSSGTSLYQETQYF
>TRBJ1-1|TRBV7-3
CASSLALSIGQGGTEAFF
>TRBJ1-1|TRBV10-2
CASSESGGIGENYMNTEAFF
>TRBJ1-5|TRBV6-5
CASSRGGESNQPQHF
>TRBJ2-3|TRBV9
CASSAHPAGTDTQYF